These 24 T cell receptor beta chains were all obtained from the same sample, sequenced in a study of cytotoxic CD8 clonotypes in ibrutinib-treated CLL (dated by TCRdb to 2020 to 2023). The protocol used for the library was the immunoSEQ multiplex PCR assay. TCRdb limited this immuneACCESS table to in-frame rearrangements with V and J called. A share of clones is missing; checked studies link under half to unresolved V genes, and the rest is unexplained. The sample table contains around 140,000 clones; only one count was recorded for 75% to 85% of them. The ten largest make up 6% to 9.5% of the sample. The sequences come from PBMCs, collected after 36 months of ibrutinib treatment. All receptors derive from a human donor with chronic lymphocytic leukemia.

In nucleotides, the CDR3 is TGTGCCAGCACCGGACAGAACTATGGCTACACCTTC. This gives the protein CASTGQNYGYTF. This chain joins TRBV9 and TRBJ1-2; D might be TRBD1 (6 bases). This CDR3 has 12 residues. Trimming stripped 6 bases from V and 2 bases from J, with 8 bases between. The germline V gene has CDR1 SGDLS and CDR2 YYNGEE.

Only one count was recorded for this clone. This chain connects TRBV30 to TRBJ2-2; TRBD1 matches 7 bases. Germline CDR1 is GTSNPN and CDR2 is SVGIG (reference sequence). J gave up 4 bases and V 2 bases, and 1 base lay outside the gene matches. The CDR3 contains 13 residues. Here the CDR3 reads CAWSTGVTGELFF. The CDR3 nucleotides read TGTGCCTGGAGTACAGGGGTCACCGGGGAGCTGTTTTTT.

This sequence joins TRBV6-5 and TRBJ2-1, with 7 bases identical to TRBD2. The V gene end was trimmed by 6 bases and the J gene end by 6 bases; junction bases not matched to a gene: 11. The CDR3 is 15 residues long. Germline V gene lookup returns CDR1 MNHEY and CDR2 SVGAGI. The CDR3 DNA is TGTGCCAGCAGCCGCGCGCTAGCGGCTCGCAATGAGCAGTTCTTC. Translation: CASSRALAARNEQFF.

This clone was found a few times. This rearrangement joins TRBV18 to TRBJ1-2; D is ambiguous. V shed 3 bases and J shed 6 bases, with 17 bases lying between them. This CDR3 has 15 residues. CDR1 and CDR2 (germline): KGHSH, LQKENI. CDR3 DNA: TGTGCCAGCTCACCTCCAACAGCAAAAGCGCATGGCTACACCTTC. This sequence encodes CASSPPTAKAHGYTF.

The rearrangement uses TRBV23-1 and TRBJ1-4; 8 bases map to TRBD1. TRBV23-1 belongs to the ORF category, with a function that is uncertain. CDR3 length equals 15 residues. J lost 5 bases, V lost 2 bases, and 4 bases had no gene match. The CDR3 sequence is CASSQRDRRNEKLFF. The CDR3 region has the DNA TGCGCCAGCAGTCAACGGGACAGGAGGAATGAAAAACTGTTTTTT.

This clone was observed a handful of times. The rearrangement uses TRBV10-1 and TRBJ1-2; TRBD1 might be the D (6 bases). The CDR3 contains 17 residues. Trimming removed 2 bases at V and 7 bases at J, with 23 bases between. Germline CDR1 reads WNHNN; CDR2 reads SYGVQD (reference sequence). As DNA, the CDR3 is TGCGCCAGCAGTGAGGCTCCGGGGGCGGGGGAGAGAGGTGGCTACACCTTC. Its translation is CASSEAPGAGERGGYTF.

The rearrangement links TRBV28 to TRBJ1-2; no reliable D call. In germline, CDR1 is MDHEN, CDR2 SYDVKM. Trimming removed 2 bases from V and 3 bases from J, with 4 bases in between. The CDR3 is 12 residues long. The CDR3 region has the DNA TGTGCCAGCAGTTTAGCCTACTATGGCTACACCTTC. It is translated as CASSLAYYGYTF.

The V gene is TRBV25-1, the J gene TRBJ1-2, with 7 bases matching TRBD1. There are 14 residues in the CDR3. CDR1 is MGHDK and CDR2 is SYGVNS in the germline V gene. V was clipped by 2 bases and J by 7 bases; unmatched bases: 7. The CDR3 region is CASSEGGGPLGYTF. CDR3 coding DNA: TGTGCCAGCAGTGAAGGAGGGGGCCCTCTTGGCTACACCTTC.

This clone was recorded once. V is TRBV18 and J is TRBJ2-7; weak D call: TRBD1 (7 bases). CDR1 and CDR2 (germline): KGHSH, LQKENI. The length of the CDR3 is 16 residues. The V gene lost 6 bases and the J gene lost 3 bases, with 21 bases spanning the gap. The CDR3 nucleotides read TGTGCCAGCTCCTTTTCAGGGGCAGGGGGGTTCTACGAGCAGTACTTC. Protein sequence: CASSFSGAGGFYEQYF.

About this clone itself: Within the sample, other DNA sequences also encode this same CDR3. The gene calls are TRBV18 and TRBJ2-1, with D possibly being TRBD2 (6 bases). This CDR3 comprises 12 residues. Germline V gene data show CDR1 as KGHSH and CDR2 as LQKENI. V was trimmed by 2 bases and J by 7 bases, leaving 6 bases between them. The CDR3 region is CASSPGRNEQFF. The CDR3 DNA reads TGTGCCAGCTCACCAGGGAGGAATGAGCAGTTCTTC.

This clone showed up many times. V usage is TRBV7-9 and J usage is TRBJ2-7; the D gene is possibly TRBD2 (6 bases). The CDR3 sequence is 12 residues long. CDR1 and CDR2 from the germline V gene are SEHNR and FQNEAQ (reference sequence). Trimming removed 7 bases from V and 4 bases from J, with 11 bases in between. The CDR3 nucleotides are TGTGCCAGCAATGGAGGGGATTACGAGCAGTACTTC. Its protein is CASNGGDYEQYF.

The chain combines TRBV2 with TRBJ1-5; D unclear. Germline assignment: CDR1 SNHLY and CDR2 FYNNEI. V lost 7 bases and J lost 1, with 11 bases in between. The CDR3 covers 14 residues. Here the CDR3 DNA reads TGTGCCAGCAACGCCAAGTGGAGCAATCAGCCCCAGCATTTT. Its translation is CASNAKWSNQPQHF.

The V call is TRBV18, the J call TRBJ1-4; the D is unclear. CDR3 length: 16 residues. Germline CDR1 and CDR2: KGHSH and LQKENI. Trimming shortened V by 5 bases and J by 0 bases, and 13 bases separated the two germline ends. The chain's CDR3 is CASSTELTPTNEKLFF. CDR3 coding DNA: TGTGCCAGCTCAACGGAATTGACCCCAACTAATGAAAAACTGTTTTTT.

CDR3 in amino acids: CASSSWTGYSLSYNEQFF. CDR3 nucleotides: TGTGCCAGCAGCTCGTGGACAGGGTACTCCCTATCCTACAATGAGCAGTTCTTC. The rearrangement uses TRBV5-4 and TRBJ2-1, with 8 nucleotides matching TRBD1. CDR3 length equals 18 residues. V shed 3 bases and J 1 base; nucleotides not matched to a gene: 12. Per the germline V gene, CDR1 is SGHNT and CDR2 is YYREEE (reference sequence).

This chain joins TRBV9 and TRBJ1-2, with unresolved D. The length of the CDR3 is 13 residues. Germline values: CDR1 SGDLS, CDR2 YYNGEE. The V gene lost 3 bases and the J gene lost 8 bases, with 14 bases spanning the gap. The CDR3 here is CASSAIGLRGYTF. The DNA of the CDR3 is TGTGCCAGCAGCGCCATAGGGCTGCGGGGCTACACCTTC.

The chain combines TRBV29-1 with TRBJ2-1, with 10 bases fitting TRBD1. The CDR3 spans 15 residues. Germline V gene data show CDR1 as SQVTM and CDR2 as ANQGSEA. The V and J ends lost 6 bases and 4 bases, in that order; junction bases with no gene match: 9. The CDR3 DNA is TGCAGCGTCCTAACCGGGACAGGGGTATACAATGAGCAGTTCTTC. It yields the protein CSVLTGTGVYNEQFF.

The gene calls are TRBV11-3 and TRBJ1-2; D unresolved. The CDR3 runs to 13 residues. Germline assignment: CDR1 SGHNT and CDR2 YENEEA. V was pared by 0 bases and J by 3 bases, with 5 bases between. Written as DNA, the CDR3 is TGTGCCAGCAGCTTAGACAATTACTATGGCTACACCTTC. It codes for CASSLDNYYGYTF.

The CDR3 sequence: CASSPGQGVNQPQHF. The DNA for the CDR3 is TGCGCCAGCAGCCCGGGACAGGGGGTCAATCAGCCCCAGCATTTT. V usage is TRBV4-1 and J usage is TRBJ1-5; 11 nucleotides agree with TRBD1. V was clipped by 4 bases and J by 3 bases; unmatched bases: 2. Germline CDR1 and CDR2: MGHRA and YSYEKL. The CDR3 is 15 residues long.

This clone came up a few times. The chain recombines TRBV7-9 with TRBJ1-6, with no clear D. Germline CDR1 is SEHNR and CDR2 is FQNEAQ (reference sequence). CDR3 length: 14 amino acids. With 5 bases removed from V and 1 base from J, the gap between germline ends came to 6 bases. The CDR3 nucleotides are TGTGCCAGCAGCCCCCAGTCCTATAATTCACCCCTCCACTTT. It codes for CASSPQSYNSPLHF.

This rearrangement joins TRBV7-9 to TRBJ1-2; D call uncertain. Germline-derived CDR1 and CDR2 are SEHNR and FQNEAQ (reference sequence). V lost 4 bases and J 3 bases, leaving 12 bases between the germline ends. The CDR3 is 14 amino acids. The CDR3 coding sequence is TGTGCCAGCAGCTCAAAACCCGTTGACTATGGCTACACCTTC. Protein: CASSSKPVDYGYTF.

CDR3 in amino acids: CASGLETGIAFF. CDR3 sequence (DNA): TGTGCTAGTGGTTTGGAAACAGGGATCGCTTTCTTT. The chain has TRBV12-5 and TRBJ1-1; perhaps TRBD1 as D (6 bases). The CDR3 spans 12 residues. Germline V gene data show CDR1 as LGHNT and CDR2 as FRNRAP. V was shortened by 1 base and J by 11 bases, with 11 bases between the two germline ends.

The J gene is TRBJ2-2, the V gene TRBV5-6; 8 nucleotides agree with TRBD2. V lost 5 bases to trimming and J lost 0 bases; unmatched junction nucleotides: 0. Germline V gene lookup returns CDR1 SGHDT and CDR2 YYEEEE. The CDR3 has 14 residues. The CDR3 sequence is CASRGLANTGELFF. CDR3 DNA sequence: TGTGCCAGCAGGGGACTAGCGAACACCGGGGAGCTGTTTTTT.

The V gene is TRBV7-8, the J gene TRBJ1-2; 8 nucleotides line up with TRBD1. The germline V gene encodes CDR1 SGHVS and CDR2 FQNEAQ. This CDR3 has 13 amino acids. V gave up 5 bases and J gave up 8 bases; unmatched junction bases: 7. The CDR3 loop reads CASSARTGSGYTF. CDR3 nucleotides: TGTGCCAGCAGCGCCAGGACAGGGAGCGGCTACACCTTC.

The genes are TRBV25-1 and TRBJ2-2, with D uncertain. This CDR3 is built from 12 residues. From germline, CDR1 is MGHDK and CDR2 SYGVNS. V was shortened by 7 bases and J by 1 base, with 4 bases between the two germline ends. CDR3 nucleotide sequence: TGTGCCAGCATGGGGAACACCGGGGAGCTGTTTTTT. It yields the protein CASMGNTGELFF.